A selection of T cell receptor beta chains follows, all from one sample in a study of cytomegalovirus exposure and HLA in healthy donors. The method was immunoSEQ multiplex PCR; TCRdb's version includes in-frame clones alone and lacks a portion of them. The table lists about 64,000 clones, 85% to 95% of them singletons. The material sequenced was PBMCs. All receptors derive from a woman in her late teens or twenties in good health and CMV-seropositive. Both conserved end residues are part of each CDR3. D genes are given only for firm matches. The listing skips clone size in some rows; elsewhere it reads once, few, many or a size class.

J: TRBJ1-1
size: NA
V: TRBV27
D: NA
CDR3: CASRRSNTEAFF
DNA: TGTGCCAGCAGGAGGAGTAACACTGAAGCTTTCTTT

J: TRBJ2-3
size: NA
V: TRBV6-5
D: NA
CDR3: CASSYSKGSSTDTQYF
DNA: TGTGCCAGCAGTTACTCGAAAGGGAGCTCCACAGATACGCAGTATTTT

J: TRBJ2-3
size: NA
V: TRBV4-1
D: TRBD2
CDR3: CASSQVTSGSGTQYF
DNA: TGCGCCAGCAGCCAAGTGACTAGCGGGAGTGGTACGCAGTATTTT

J: TRBJ2-7
size: NA
V: TRBV28
D: NA
CDR3: CASSLTAVSYEQYF
DNA: TGTGCCAGCAGTTTAACAGCAGTCTCCTACGAGCAGTACTTC

J: TRBJ1-4
size: NA
V: TRBV2
D: NA
CDR3: CATSAGPSTNEKLFF
DNA: TGTGCCACCTCGGCGGGGCCCTCAACTAATGAAAAACTGTTTTTT

J: TRBJ1-2
size: NA
V: TRBV7-2
D: NA
CDR3: CASSLGPPDFVYGYTF
DNA: TGTGCCAGCAGCTTAGGGCCCCCCGATTTCGTCTATGGCTACACCTTC

J: TRBJ1-4
size: NA
V: TRBV9
D: NA
CDR3: CASSPLEGAGEKLFF
DNA: TGTGCCAGCAGCCCTCTTGAAGGGGCAGGTGAAAAACTGTTTTTT

J: TRBJ1-2
size: few
V: TRBV5-1
D: NA
CDR3: CASSPFDGYTF
DNA: TGCGCCAGCAGCCCGTTTGATGGCTACACCTTC

J: TRBJ2-1
size: NA
V: TRBV7-3
D: NA
CDR3: CASSLSGDLSYNEQFF
DNA: TGTGCCAGCAGCTTAAGCGGGGACCTCTCCTACAATGAGCAGTTCTTC

J: TRBJ1-1
size: NA
V: TRBV7-2
D: NA
CDR3: CASSPIRGINRARNTEAFF
DNA: TGTGCCAGCAGCCCAATTCGGGGCATCAACAGGGCTCGGAACACTGAAGCTTTCTTT